Listed below are T cell receptor beta chains from one sample, sequenced in a study of PD-1 blockade in mismatch repair-deficient tumors. The table came from immunoSEQ multiplex PCR; TCRdb's copy has only in-frame clones and leaves some out. The table includes 90,000 to 120,000 clones, 82% detected once. The source was peripheral blood, collected 36 weeks after starting pembrolizumab. The receptors come from an adult with mismatch repair-deficient cancer. The CDR3 runs from the conserved cysteine through the conserved F or W. A D gene is named only where the DNA matches it firmly. Clone size appears in some rows only: once, few, many, or a class for an expanded clone.

d_call	j_call	clone_size	v_call	cdr3_aa	cdr3_nt
-	TRBJ2-1	-	TRBV6-1	CASSEVFVGGGKNEQFF	TGTGCCAGCAGTGAAGTATTCGTGGGAGGGGGTAAGAATGAGCAGTTCTTC
TRBD1	TRBJ1-1	-	TRBV27	CASSFLTGEAFF	TGTGCCAGCAGTTTCTTGACAGGGGAAGCTTTCTTT
-	TRBJ1-1	-	TRBV30	CAWSQQGVNTEAFF	TGTGCCTGGAGTCAACAGGGTGTGAACACTGAAGCTTTCTTT
TRBD1	TRBJ1-1	-	TRBV5-6	CASSSRRTGGMNTEAFF	TGTGCCAGCAGCTCTAGGAGGACAGGGGGTATGAACACTGAAGCTTTCTTT
-	TRBJ1-2	-	TRBV6-5	CASNGQSDYGYTF	TGTGCCAGCAATGGACAGAGCGACTATGGCTACACCTTC
-	TRBJ2-5	once	TRBV7-2	CASSTDQTFQETQYF	TGTGCCAGCAGCACCGACCAGACATTCCAAGAGACCCAGTACTTC
-	TRBJ2-7	-	TRBV4-1	CASSQTPMGYEQYF	TGCGCCAGCAGCCAAACCCCTATGGGCTACGAGCAGTACTTC
-	TRBJ2-7	-	TRBV6-5	CASRSDYEQYF	TGTGCCAGCAGATCTGACTACGAGCAGTACTTC
-	TRBJ1-2	-	TRBV7-2	CASSLAPTGYGYTF	TGTGCCAGCAGCTTAGCGCCTACCGGTTATGGCTACACCTTC
-	TRBJ1-1	-	TRBV6-6	CASIGGAGFEAFF	TGTGCCAGCATCGGGGGCGCGGGCTTTGAAGCTTTCTTT
-	TRBJ2-1	-	TRBV21-1	CASSKAGPYNEQFF	TGTGCCAGCAGCAAAGCGGGACCTTACAATGAGCAGTTCTTC
TRBD1	TRBJ2-5	-	TRBV18	CASSPSRQGHQETQYF	TGTGCCAGCTCACCATCGCGACAGGGCCACCAAGAGACCCAGTACTTC
TRBD2	TRBJ2-2	-	TRBV5-4	CASSGTSGTPGELFF	TGTGCCAGCAGCGGGACTAGCGGCACACCCGGGGAGCTGTTTTTT
-	TRBJ1-5	-	TRBV15	CATSRFTSSNQPQHF	TGTGCCACCAGCAGGTTTACAAGTAGCAATCAGCCCCAGCATTTT
TRBD2	TRBJ2-1	-	TRBV6-1	CASSELAGSQPWNEQFF	TGTGCCAGCAGTGAACTAGCGGGATCACAACCCTGGAATGAGCAGTTCTTC
TRBD2	TRBJ2-3	-	TRBV30	CAWSGTSGTTDTQYF	TGTGCCTGGAGTGGGACTAGCGGAACCACAGATACGCAGTATTTT
TRBD2	TRBJ2-7	-	TRBV4-2	CASRVRTSGTYEQYF	TGTGCCAGCAGGGTAAGGACTAGCGGGACCTACGAGCAGTACTTC
-	TRBJ1-2	few	TRBV6-1	CASSHRDYGYTF	TGTGCCAGCAGTCACCGGGACTATGGCTACACCTTC
-	TRBJ2-7	-	TRBV18	CASSPGAQGNEQYF	TGTGCCAGCTCACCCGGCGCACAGGGTAACGAGCAGTACTTC
-	TRBJ2-3	-	TRBV2	CASIASTDTQYF	TGTGCCAGCATAGCGAGCACAGATACGCAGTATTTT